The 27 T cell receptor beta chains presented below share a single source sample, sequenced in a study of spatial heterogeneity in lung cancer. Findings and caveats of the study: Tumor mutation count correlated with how many alpha and beta TCRs expanded intratumorally.

These receptors' antigens are unknown. TCRdb used MiXCR to reprocess the 5' RACE reads, holding one entry per CDR3 protein. The data contain around 4,800 distinct CDR3 sequences, approximately 13% of them singletons. Time point reported: sample taken at primary tumor resection. The sample consisted of lung tumor tissue, taken at surgery. These receptor sequences come from a male donor with early-stage non-small cell lung cancer.

This clonotype qualifies as medium-sized. Little can be read into the size of this beta chain, an off-target read in a library designed for alpha chains. This chain uses TRBV20-1 with TRBJ1-1; D perhaps matches TRBD1 (6 bases). Germline V gene sequence: CDR1 DFQATT, CDR2 SNEGSKA (reference sequence). Trimming cost V 7 bases and J 7 bases, with 16 bases left between them. The CDR3 has 12 amino acids. CDR3: CSVRGGSLEAFF. CDR3 bases: TGCAGTGTTCGGGGGGGCTCTCTTGAAGCTTTCTTT.

Ten or more counts support this clonotype. Found in a library prepared for alpha chains, this beta chain is an off-target read, and its abundance has little meaning. The chain uses TRBV7-9 and TRBJ1-5, with TRBD1 as a possible D gene (6 bases). CDR3 length equals 15 residues. V was cut by 5 bases and J by 1 base, with 12 bases left in between. Germline loops: CDR1 SEHNR, CDR2 FQNEAQ (reference sequence). CDR3 loop: CASSDNRDSNQPQHF. The DNA of the CDR3 is TGTGCCAGCAGCGACAACAGGGACAGCAATCAGCCCCAGCATTTT.

This clonotype was observed at least ten times. This beta chain appears as a stray read in a library generated for alpha chains; its size is not informative. This chain joins TRBV7-2 and TRBJ2-3; 8 positions match TRBD1. V shed 3 bases, J shed 3 bases, and the junction held 8 bases outside the gene matches. Germline values: CDR1 SGHTA, CDR2 FQGNSA. This CDR3 is 16 amino acids long. CDR3 protein: CASSFGQGRTTDTQYF. The CDR3 bases are TGTGCCAGCAGCTTTGGACAGGGTAGAACGACAGATACGCAGTATTTT. The full variable domain, with the rest looked up from reference TRBV7-2 and TRBJ2-3, is GAGVSQSPSNKVTEKGKDVELRCDPISGHTALYWYRQSLGQGLEFLIYFQGNSAPDKSGLPSDRFSAERTGGSVSTLTIQRTQQEDSAVYLCASSFGQGRTTDTQYFGPGTRLTVL.

This clonotype was counted many times. Within a library made for alpha chains, this beta chain is off target, and its count is uninformative. V usage is TRBV7-2 and J usage is TRBJ2-7, with TRBD2 matching 12 bases. The length of the CDR3 is 14 residues. The V gene's germline CDR1 is SGHTA and CDR2 FQGNSA. J was trimmed by 6 bases and V by 4 bases; bases with no gene match: 4. Here the CDR3 DNA reads TGTGCCAGCAGCTCAACTAGCGGGGGGATCGAGCAGTACTTC. Amino acids: CASSSTSGGIEQYF.

The sample holds many counts of this clonotype. Found in a library prepared for alpha chains, this beta chain is an off-target read, and its abundance has little meaning. The chain links TRBV28 to TRBJ1-6; 9 nucleotides agree with TRBD1. Per germline, CDR1 MDHEN and CDR2 SYDVKM. Trimming removed 3 bases from V and 8 bases from J; junction bases left unmatched: 5. The CDR3 loop spans 15 amino acids. The CDR3 sequence: CASSFEDRGYSPLHF. DNA of the CDR3: TGTGCCAGCAGTTTTGAGGACAGGGGTTATTCACCCCTCCACTTT.

This clonotype was counted only a few times. This beta chain turned up in a library designed for alpha chains; as an off-target read, its abundance says little. This rearrangement joins TRBV29-1 to TRBJ2-5; D unresolved. There are 12 residues in the CDR3. The germline V and J ends were trimmed by 6 bases and 2 bases, with 10 bases remaining between them. Per the germline V gene, CDR1 is SQVTM and CDR2 is ANQGSEA. CDR3 protein: CSVRAVQETQYF. The CDR3 coding sequence is TGCAGCGTAAGAGCAGTGCAAGAGACCCAGTACTTC.

In this sample, this clonotype is medium-sized (0.01 to 0.1%). Since the library was made to target alpha chains, this beta chain is a stray read and its abundance is not meaningful. This chain uses TRBV27 with TRBJ1-6; D unclear. CDR3 length: 15 residues. Per germline, CDR1 MNHEY and CDR2 SMNVEV (reference sequence). Trimming removed 6 bases from V and 11 bases from J, with 20 bases in between. CDR3 nucleotide sequence: TGTGCCAGCAGCCGGATGACTGCGGAGAGTACACCCCTCCACTTT. The encoded protein is CASSRMTAESTPLHF.

With respect to this clonotype: This beta chain lies outside the target of a library built for alpha chains; its clone size means little. The chain couples TRBV28 to TRBJ1-1; D is possibly TRBD1 (5 bases). V lost 5 bases to trimming and J lost 2 bases, with 12 bases between them. The CDR3 length is 14 residues. From germline, CDR1 is MDHEN and CDR2 SYDVKM. The CDR3 reads CASSHRGLNTEAFF. The CDR3 DNA is TGTGCCAGCAGTCATCGGGGACTTAACACTGAAGCTTTCTTT.

By frequency in the sample, this clonotype is medium-sized. A library prepared for alpha chains yielded this beta chain as an off-target read; its size is of little meaning. The chain couples TRBV5-5 to TRBJ1-6; 9 bases are a match to TRBD1. CDR3 length: 14 residues. Germline CDR1 SGHKS, CDR2 YYEKEE (reference sequence). V trimming: 4 bases; J trimming: 6 bases; junction bases outside the gene matches: 2. The CDR3: CASSVGQGNSPLHF. CDR3 DNA: TGTGCCAGCAGCGTGGGACAGGGTAATTCACCCCTCCACTTT.

This clonotype was observed many times. Because this beta chain is a stray read in a library intended to capture alpha chains, its abundance should not be given much weight. The genes are TRBV5-6 and TRBJ1-4; perhaps TRBD1 as D (5 bases). V was clipped by 1 base and J by 7 bases, with 11 bases between them. The germline V gene encodes CDR1 SGHDT and CDR2 YYEEEE. CDR3 length: 14 amino acids. CDR3 residues: CASSLNGGGEKLFF. Here the CDR3 DNA reads TGTGCCAGCAGCTTGAACGGGGGAGGTGAAAAACTGTTTTTT.

By share of the sample, this clonotype is medium-sized (0.01 to 0.1%). This beta chain came through as a stray read in a library set up for alpha chains, and its size says little. This chain uses TRBV7-3 with TRBJ2-2; D unclear. CDR3 length equals 14 residues. The V end was cut by 0 bases, the J end by 3 bases, with 5 bases between. Per germline, CDR1 SGHTA and CDR2 FQGTGA. CDR3 region: CASSLTPDTGELFF. The CDR3 DNA reads as TGTGCCAGCAGCTTAACGCCGGACACCGGGGAGCTGTTTTTT.

This clonotype has ten or more counts. This beta chain appears as a stray read in a library generated for alpha chains; its size is not informative. The chain carries TRBV11-2 and TRBJ2-7, with a tentative D call TRBD1 (9 bases). The CDR3 covers 15 residues. CDR1 SGHAT and CDR2 FQNNGV come from the germline V gene. The ends were cut back, 10 bases at V and 0 bases at J, with 19 bases in the middle. Here the CDR3 reads CATAGGQGSSYEQYF. The CDR3 DNA reads TGTGCCACCGCGGGGGGACAGGGTAGCTCCTACGAGCAGTACTTC.

This clonotype was counted at least ten times. This beta chain appears as a stray read in a library generated for alpha chains; its size is not informative. CDR3: CASSLGQGGDTQYF. Here the CDR3 DNA reads TGTGCCAGCAGCTTGGGACAGGGAGGGGATACGCAGTATTTT. The chain is built from TRBV13 and TRBJ2-3, with 9 bases lining up with TRBD1. V lost 3 bases and J lost 6; bases outside the gene matches: 4. Germline CDR1 is PRHDT and CDR2 is FYEKMQ (reference sequence). CDR3 length equals 14 residues.

Only a few counts were recorded for this clonotype. Because the library targeted alpha chains, this beta chain is an off-target read whose size means little. The chain uses TRBV28 and TRBJ1-2, with 10 bases fitting TRBD1. Germline V CDR1 and CDR2: MDHEN, SYDVKM. The trim removed 5 bases at V and 4 bases at J, leaving 1 base unmatched. The CDR3 length is 13 residues. This CDR3 reads CASSRTGGYGYTF. Here the CDR3 DNA reads TGTGCCAGCAGTCGGACAGGGGGCTATGGCTACACCTTC.

This clonotype was picked up many times. This beta chain is a stray sequence in a library constructed for alpha chains; its clone size is not meaningful. The chain combines TRBV5-6 with TRBJ2-1; D might be TRBD2 (6 bases). V lost 9 bases and J 7 bases, leaving 23 bases between the germline ends. The CDR3 loop spans 15 amino acids. Germline values: CDR1 SGHDT, CDR2 YYEEEE. Here the CDR3 reads CATNGLTDRGNEQFF. The CDR3 DNA follows: TGTGCCACCAACGGACTAACCGACCGGGGGAATGAGCAGTTCTTC. The whole variable domain, filled in from reference TRBV5-6 and TRBJ2-1, reads DAGVTQSPTHLIKTRGQQVTLRCSPKSGHDTVSWYQQALGQGPQFIFQYYEEEERQRGNFPDRFSGHQFPNYSSELNVNALLLGDSALYLCATNGLTDRGNEQFFGPGTRLTVL.

Comment on this clonotype: With the library built for alpha chains, this beta chain is off target and its frequency is not meaningful. The V and J genes are TRBV7-2 and TRBJ2-3; 8 nucleotides agree with TRBD2. Germline CDR1 SGHTA, CDR2 FQGNSA. The junction had 7 bases not matched to a gene; V was cut back by 5 bases and J by 6 bases. The CDR3 is made up of 14 amino acids. The CDR3 nucleotides read TGTGCCAGCAGCCCAGGACTAGCATCGGATACGCAGTATTTT. Translated, it gives CASSPGLASDTQYF.

Concerning this clonotype itself: This beta chain turned up in a library designed for alpha chains; as an off-target read, its abundance says little. V and J are TRBV28 and TRBJ2-2, with D uncertain. The CDR3 contains 14 residues. The germline V gene encodes CDR1 MDHEN and CDR2 SYDVKM. V was shortened by 9 bases and J by 0 bases, with 11 bases between the two germline ends. CDR3 amino acids: CASKTPSNTGELFF. In DNA form, the CDR3 reads TGTGCCAGTAAAACACCTTCGAACACCGGGGAGCTGTTTTTT.

About this clonotype itself: This may come from a read error, since a much larger clone is one base off. This beta chain is an off-target read within a library intended for alpha chains, so its frequency means little. The rearrangement links TRBV9 to TRBJ2-2, with a possible D match to TRBD1 (6 bases). Per the germline V gene, CDR1 is SGDLS and CDR2 is YYNGEE. This CDR3 spans 15 amino acids. CDR3 nucleotides: TGTGCCAGCAGCGTAAGACAGGTCCACACCGGGGTGCTGTTTTTT. As protein: CASSVRQVHTGVLFF.

This clonotype was recorded at least ten times. As an off-target read in a library built for alpha chains, this beta chain has a frequency of little significance. The V call is TRBV20-1, the J call TRBJ2-7; possibly TRBD1 for D (5 bases). The CDR3 totals 15 residues. Trimming took off 0 bases at V and 4 bases at J, with 16 bases between the two ends. CDR1 and CDR2 from the germline V gene are DFQATT and SNEGSKA (reference sequence). The DNA of the CDR3 is TGCAGTGCTAGAGATCGACAGAGTAATGGATACGAGCAGTACTTC. Amino acids: CSARDRQSNGYEQYF.

This clonotype has at least ten counts. This beta chain lies outside the target of a library built for alpha chains; its clone size means little. The chain recombines TRBV11-3 with TRBJ2-3, with a possible D match to TRBD2 (5 bases). The germline V gene encodes CDR1 SGHNT and CDR2 YENEEA. The V gene lost 3 bases and the J gene lost 2 bases, with 12 bases spanning the gap. The CDR3 is 15 residues long. The CDR3 here is CASSFRRGSTDTQYF. In DNA, the CDR3 is TGTGCCAGCAGCTTTAGACGGGGATCCACAGATACGCAGTATTTT.

This clonotype ranks as medium-sized. This beta chain appears as a stray read in a library generated for alpha chains; its size is not informative. This sequence joins TRBV20-1 and TRBJ2-7; the match to TRBD1 covers 11 bases. The CDR3 totals 13 residues. Germline V CDR1 and CDR2: DFQATT, SNEGSKA (reference sequence). With V trimmed by 6 bases and J by 3 bases, 4 bases remained unmatched. The CDR3 protein is CSAPGQGDYEQYF. CDR3 coding DNA: TGCAGTGCCCCGGGACAGGGGGACTACGAGCAGTACTTC.

This clonotype was counted many times. With the library built for alpha chains, this beta chain is off target and its frequency is not meaningful. CDR3 in amino acids: CSVGGSDYGYTF. The CDR3 nucleotides read TGCAGCGTTGGGGGATCCGACTATGGCTACACCTTC. The chain uses TRBV29-1 and TRBJ1-2; D not certain. Per germline, CDR1 SQVTM and CDR2 ANQGSEA. The CDR3 is 12 amino acids. Deletions cut 4 bases from V and 3 bases from J, with 9 bases between.

This clonotype came up many times. The library was built for alpha chains, so this beta chain is an off-target read and its size means little. The CDR3 loop reads CASSPSAGSGNEQFF. CDR3 nucleotides: TGTGCCAGCAGCCCCTCCGCAGGGAGTGGCAATGAGCAGTTCTTC. The chain carries TRBV12-3 or TRBV12-4 and TRBJ2-1; the D gene could be TRBD1 or TRBD2 (5 bases each). V was shortened by 6 bases and J by 6 bases, with 18 bases between the two germline ends. There are 15 residues in the CDR3.

A few counts support this clonotype. This beta chain is a stray sequence in a library constructed for alpha chains; its clone size is not meaningful. The chain employs TRBV18 and TRBJ2-7, with D perhaps TRBD1 or TRBD2 (5 bases each). This CDR3 contains 14 residues. CDR1 is KGHSH and CDR2 is LQKENI in the germline V gene. V was clipped by 0 bases and J by 5 bases, with 11 bases between them. In nucleotides, the CDR3 is TGTGCCAGCTCACCACCGGGACGGAGCGACGAGCAGTACTTC. Its protein product is CASSPPGRSDEQYF.

As to this clonotype: This beta chain turned up in a library designed for alpha chains; as an off-target read, its abundance says little. The chain carries TRBV27 and TRBJ2-3; TRBD2 might be the D (6 bases). V lost 6 bases to trimming and J lost 0 bases, with 13 bases between them. The CDR3 contains 15 residues. Germline V gene sequence: CDR1 MNHEY, CDR2 SMNVEV (reference sequence). CDR3 amino acids: CASRLLATSTDTQYF. Here the CDR3 DNA reads TGTGCCAGCAGACTCCTAGCGACTAGCACAGATACGCAGTATTTT.

This clonotype was counted ten times or more. This beta chain is an unintended read in a library built for alpha chains; its size means little. The J gene is TRBJ1-1, the V gene TRBV29-1; D is unclear. V shed 5 bases and J shed 0 bases, with 16 bases lying between them. The CDR3 extends over 15 amino acids. Germline V gene data show CDR1 as SQVTM and CDR2 as ANQGSEA. The CDR3 spells CSVSVADFMNTEAFF. The CDR3 DNA reads TGCAGCGTTTCGGTGGCGGACTTCATGAACACTGAAGCTTTCTTT.

This clonotype is categorized as medium-sized. This beta chain turned up in a library designed for alpha chains; as an off-target read, its abundance says little. The DNA of the CDR3 is TGTGCCAGCAGCGTGGCCCCTATGAACACTGAAGCTTTCTTT. Amino acids: CASSVAPMNTEAFF. The chain links TRBV9 to TRBJ1-1; D ambiguous. There are 14 residues in the CDR3. The germline gives CDR1 SGDLS, CDR2 YYNGEE. V was clipped by 2 bases and J by 0 bases, with 8 bases between them.